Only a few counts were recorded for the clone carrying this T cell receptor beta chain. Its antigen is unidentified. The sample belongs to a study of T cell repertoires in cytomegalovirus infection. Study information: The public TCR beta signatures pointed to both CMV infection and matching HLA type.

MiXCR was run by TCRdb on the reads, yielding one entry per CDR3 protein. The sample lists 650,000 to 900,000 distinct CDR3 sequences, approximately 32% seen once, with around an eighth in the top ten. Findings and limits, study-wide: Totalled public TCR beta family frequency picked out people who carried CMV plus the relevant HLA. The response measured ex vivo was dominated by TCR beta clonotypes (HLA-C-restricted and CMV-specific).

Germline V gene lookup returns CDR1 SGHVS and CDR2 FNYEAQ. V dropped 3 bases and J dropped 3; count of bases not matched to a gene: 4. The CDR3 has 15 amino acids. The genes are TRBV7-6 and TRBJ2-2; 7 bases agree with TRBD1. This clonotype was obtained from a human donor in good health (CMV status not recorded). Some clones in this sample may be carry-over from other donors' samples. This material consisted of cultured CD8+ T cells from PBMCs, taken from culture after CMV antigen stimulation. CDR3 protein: CASSFTGEHTGELFF. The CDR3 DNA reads TGTGCCAGCAGCTTCACAGGGGAGCACACCGGGGAGCTGTTTTTT.